One and the same sample provided the 25 T cell receptor beta chains below, sequenced in a study of radiotherapy plus CTLA-4 blockade in lung cancer. TCRdb's table, derived via immunoSEQ multiplex PCR, lists solely in-frame clones and lacks some. This sample carries some 73,000 clones, under 90% of them seen once, and the ten largest clones take approximately 0.73%. Here the sequenced sample was peripheral blood, taken from a patient treated with radiotherapy plus ipilimumab. These receptors originate from a human donor with non-small cell lung cancer who had stable disease on radiotherapy plus ipilimumab.

The genes are TRBV4-1 and TRBJ2-3, with D hard to call. CDR1 is MGHRA and CDR2 is YSYEKL in the germline V gene. The CDR3 contains 15 residues. V lost 1 base and J lost 2, with 10 bases in between. CDR3 coding DNA: TGCGCCAGCAGCCAAGTCCCAGCAATCACAGATACGCAGTATTTT. Its protein is CASSQVPAITDTQYF.

The rearrangement uses TRBV18 and TRBJ2-7, with TRBD2 matching over 10 bases. The germline V gene encodes CDR1 KGHSH and CDR2 LQKENI. The CDR3 is 16 residues long. The V and J ends lost 0 bases and 4 bases, in that order; junction bases with no gene match: 6. The CDR3 spells CASSPPLSGRSYEQYF. CDR3 bases: TGTGCCAGCTCACCACCTCTTAGCGGGAGGTCGTACGAGCAGTACTTC.

The chain recombines TRBV7-8 with TRBJ2-1; 9 nucleotides match TRBD1. This CDR3 contains 16 residues. Germline lookup yields CDR1 SGHVS and CDR2 FQNEAQ. J was trimmed by 4 bases and V by 5 bases; bases with no gene match: 9. The CDR3 region has the DNA TGTGCCAGCAGCCATCCGGGACAGGGACCATACAATGAGCAGTTCTTC. Encoded protein: CASSHPGQGPYNEQFF.

The chain recombines TRBV6-1 with TRBJ1-1; D is unclear. The CDR3 extends over 13 amino acids. V was shortened by 2 bases and J by 6 bases, with 10 bases between the two germline ends. Germline V gene sequence: CDR1 MNHNS, CDR2 SASEGT. This CDR3 is CASSEPYLAEAFF. The CDR3 DNA reads as TGTGCCAGCAGTGAACCTTACTTGGCTGAAGCTTTCTTT.

V usage is TRBV5-6 and J usage is TRBJ2-7; 15 bases are shared with TRBD2. CDR3 length equals 17 residues. CDR1 is SGHDT, CDR2 YYEEEE, per germline. Trimming took 2 bases from V and 4 from J; bases not matched to a gene: 7. CDR3 DNA: TGTGCCAGCAGCTTTAGGACTAGCGGGGGGGCCAAGTACGAGCAGTACTTC. Protein: CASSFRTSGGAKYEQYF.

The rearrangement links TRBV6-6 to TRBJ2-2; D possibly corresponds to TRBD1 (6 bases). Trimming pared 2 bases from V and 0 bases from J, leaving 7 bases between. This CDR3 has 15 amino acids. Germline V gives CDR1 MNHNY, CDR2 SVGAGI (reference sequence). This CDR3 reads CASSYEGANTGELFF. CDR3 DNA sequence: TGTGCCAGCAGTTACGAGGGGGCGAACACCGGGGAGCTGTTTTTT.

This clone was counted a few times. V and J are TRBV6-6 and TRBJ1-1; perhaps TRBD1 as D (6 bases). The CDR3 totals 14 residues. V was clipped by 0 bases and J by 4 bases, with 9 bases between them. Germline V CDR1 and CDR2: MNHNY, SVGAGI (reference sequence). The CDR3: CASSYSGGSTEAFF. The CDR3 DNA follows: TGTGCCAGCAGTTACTCGGGGGGCTCCACTGAAGCTTTCTTT.

V and J are TRBV25-1 and TRBJ2-7; 9 bases fit TRBD2. Germline V gene lookup returns CDR1 MGHDK and CDR2 SYGVNS. V lost 6 bases, J lost 4 bases, and 16 bases stayed unmatched. The CDR3 runs to 17 residues. CDR3 DNA: TGTGCCAGCAGGGAGTTGGCTAGCGGGATGCGGCCATACGAGCAGTACTTC. This translates into CASRELASGMRPYEQYF.

This chain links TRBV27 with TRBJ1-1, with D uncertain. Germline CDR1 is MNHEY and CDR2 is SMNVEV (reference sequence). CDR3 length equals 12 residues. V was trimmed by 4 bases and J by 1 base, leaving 4 bases between them. The CDR3 loop is CASSSWNTEAFF. In DNA form, the CDR3 reads TGTGCCAGCAGTTCCTGGAACACTGAAGCTTTCTTT.

The chain combines TRBV6-1 with TRBJ1-1; no firm D call. V was clipped by 5 bases and J by 1 base, with 11 bases between them. Looked up from germline, CDR1 is MNHNS and CDR2 is SASEGT. The CDR3 is 14 amino acids. The CDR3 DNA is TGTGCCAGCAGTTATTTGAGAGAGAACACTGAAGCTTTCTTT. Its translation is CASSYLRENTEAFF.

This clone was picked up a small number of times. The chain combines TRBV7-8 with TRBJ1-2; D gene ambiguous. The CDR3 contains 13 residues. V was shortened by 1 base and J by 6 bases, with 9 bases between the two germline ends. Germline CDR1 is SGHVS and CDR2 is FQNEAQ. The CDR3 spells CASSLGLADGYTF. The DNA for the CDR3 is TGTGCCAGCAGCTTAGGGTTAGCTGATGGCTACACCTTC.

This rearrangement joins TRBV5-8 to TRBJ2-7; D might be TRBD1 or TRBD2, each matching 6 bases. Germline V gives CDR1 SGHTS, CDR2 YDEGEE. The CDR3 loop spans 15 amino acids. V gave up 3 bases and J gave up 7 bases, with 20 bases separating them. CDR3: CASSSPWWGAGEQYF. In nucleotides, the CDR3 is TGTGCCAGCAGCTCCCCGTGGTGGGGGGCTGGGGAGCAGTACTTC.

The genes are TRBV11-3 and TRBJ2-6; no clear D gene. V gave up 5 bases and J gave up 5 bases, with 22 bases separating them. The CDR3 spans 18 residues. From germline, CDR1 is SGHNT and CDR2 YENEEA. The chain's CDR3 is CASSPVAARQSRANVLTF. DNA of the CDR3: TGTGCCAGCAGCCCGGTAGCCGCTCGACAAAGTCGGGCCAACGTCCTGACTTTC. The variable domain in full, completed from reference TRBV11-3 and TRBJ2-6, reads EAGVVQSPRYKIIEKKQPVAFWCNPISGHNTLYWYLQNLGQGPELLIRYENEEAVDDSQLPKDRFSAERLKGVDSTLKIQPAELGDSAVYLCASSPVAARQSRANVLTFGAGSRLTVL.

This chain links TRBV9 with TRBJ2-3; D may be TRBD1 or TRBD2 (6 bases each). CDR1 is SGDLS, CDR2 YYNGEE, per germline. This CDR3 region has 15 residues. Between the trimmed V and J ends, which lost 7 bases and 3 bases, there was a span of 18 bases. CDR3 nucleotides: TGTGCCAGCTGCCGAGGGGGGCCGAGTACAGATACGCAGTATTTT. Protein product: CASCRGGPSTDTQYF. The variable domain in full, completed from reference TRBV9 and TRBJ2-3, reads DSGVTQTPKHLITATGQRVTLRCSPRSGDLSVYWYQQSLDQGLQFLIQYYNGEERAKGNILERFSAQQFPDLHSELNLSSLELGDSALYFCASCRGGPSTDTQYFGPGTRLTVL.

The rearrangement joins TRBV2 to TRBJ1-6; D is ambiguous. The CDR3 spans 15 residues. The V end lost 0 bases, the J end lost 10 bases, and 13 bases lay between the germline ends. The germline gives CDR1 SNHLY, CDR2 FYNNEI. CDR3 nucleotides: TGTGCCAGCAGTGAAGCGGTAGGTGGGGTATCACCCCTCCACTTT. Residues: CASSEAVGGVSPLHF.

The rearrangement joins TRBV6-6 to TRBJ1-5; 8 bases fit TRBD1. The CDR3 length is 14 residues. CDR1 and CDR2 (germline): MNHNY, SVGAGI (reference sequence). The V segment lost 6 bases and the J segment 5 bases; nucleotides outside the gene matches: 6. This chain's CDR3 is CASSKDREDQPQHF. CDR3 nucleotide sequence: TGTGCCAGCAGCAAGGACAGGGAAGATCAGCCCCAGCATTTT.

V is TRBV6-6 and J is TRBJ2-7; 7 bases match TRBD2. Per germline, CDR1 MNHNY and CDR2 SVGAGI (reference sequence). V lost 2 bases, J lost 3 bases, and 1 base stayed unmatched. The CDR3 sequence is 13 residues long. CDR3 sequence reads: CASSYSGNYEQYF. Written as DNA, the CDR3 is TGTGCCAGCAGTTACAGCGGGAACTACGAGCAGTACTTC.

The chain couples TRBV6-1 to TRBJ1-1; maybe TRBD1 (5 bases). Trimming removed 7 bases from V and 11 bases from J, with 14 bases in between. The CDR3 runs 11 residues. Germline assignment: CDR1 MNHNS and CDR2 SASEGT. The CDR3 sequence: CASTLGTRAFF. The DNA of the CDR3 is TGTGCCAGCACCCTCGGGACGCGCGCTTTCTTT.

CDR3 coding DNA: TGTGCCAGCAGTCAGGGGCGCCGGAACACCGGGGAGCTGTTTTTT. Protein sequence: CASSQGRRNTGELFF. V is TRBV6-1 and J is TRBJ2-2; possibly TRBD1 for D (6 bases). This CDR3 comprises 15 residues. Trimming shortened V by 5 bases and J by 1 base, and 11 bases separated the two germline ends. Germline-derived CDR1 and CDR2 are MNHNS and SASEGT.

The chain carries TRBV30 and TRBJ1-1, with D unresolved. CDR1 is GTSNPN and CDR2 is SVGIG in the germline V gene (reference sequence). Trimming removed 0 bases at V and 4 bases at J, with 9 bases between. The CDR3 extends over 13 amino acids. The CDR3 reads CAWSVGPGTEAFF. CDR3 nucleotide sequence: TGTGCCTGGAGTGTCGGGCCAGGCACTGAAGCTTTCTTT.

CDR3 sequence reads: CATSRGPSGEETQYF. DNA for the CDR3: TGTGCCACCAGCAGAGGACCTAGCGGAGAAGAGACCCAGTACTTC. The chain is built from TRBV15 and TRBJ2-5; 7 nucleotides agree with TRBD2. The length of the CDR3 is 15 residues. V lost 1 base, J lost 3 bases, and 5 bases stayed unmatched. Germline V CDR1 and CDR2: LNHNV, YYDKDF (reference sequence).

The gene calls are TRBV5-1 and TRBJ1-3; perhaps TRBD1 as D (6 bases). Looked up from germline, CDR1 is SGHRS and CDR2 is YFSETQ. This CDR3 has 14 amino acids. V lost 5 bases and J lost 7, with 16 bases in between. CDR3 sequence reads: CASSSDRSSNTIYF. In nucleotides, the CDR3 is TGCGCCAGCAGTTCTGACAGGTCCTCCAACACCATATATTTT.

In this sample, this clone turned up once. V gene TRBV7-2 combines with J gene TRBJ1-3, with 7 bases that match TRBD1. V was clipped by 4 bases and J by 0 bases; unmatched bases: 6. This CDR3 region has 16 residues. Germline CDR1 reads SGHTA; CDR2 reads FQGNSA. CDR3: CASSSGQPSSGNTIYF. In DNA form, the CDR3 reads TGTGCCAGCAGCTCGGGACAGCCGAGCTCTGGAAACACCATATATTTT.

V gene TRBV11-2 combines with J gene TRBJ2-2; 8 bases fit TRBD2. V was clipped by 6 bases and J by 4 bases; unmatched bases: 4. Germline assignment: CDR1 SGHAT and CDR2 FQNNGV. The CDR3 contains 14 residues. The CDR3 region has the DNA TGTGCCAGCAGGGTCCGGGGGGGCACCGGGGAGCTGTTTTTT. Residues: CASRVRGGTGELFF. Full variable domain (remainder filled in from reference TRBV11-2 and TRBJ2-2): EAGVAQSPRYKIIEKRQSVAFWCNPISGHATLYWYQQILGQGPKLLIQFQNNGVVDDSQLPKDRFSAERLKGVDSTLKIQPAKLEDSAVYLCASRVRGGTGELFFGEGSRLTVL.

This clone occurred a few times. This chain joins TRBV5-1 and TRBJ2-1; D assignment may be TRBD1 or TRBD2 (5 bases each). Trimming took off 6 bases at V and 5 bases at J, with 9 bases between the two ends. There are 12 residues in the CDR3. The germline V gene encodes CDR1 SGHRS and CDR2 YFSETQ. The CDR3 loop is CASTGLNNEQFF. In DNA form, the CDR3 reads TGCGCCAGCACGGGGCTCAACAATGAGCAGTTCTTC.